The source of this TCR beta chain is a study of blood T cells in healthy people across ages. A second 7 to 11 cycle PCR used barcoded and J-beta primers. TCRdb fed the 5' RACE reads into MiXCR, producing one record per CDR3 protein. The repertoire includes 550,000 to 800,000 distinct CDR3 sequences, 32% of them detected once, and 15% to 19% sits in the top ten. Total RNA extraction produced at least 5.5 micrograms (per sample) for the study. The table lists this clonotype with many counts. Its antigen remains unknown. V trimming: 0 bases; J trimming: 8 bases; junction bases outside the gene matches: 7. This CDR3 comprises 14 residues. Germline CDR1 is SGHRS and CDR2 is YFSETQ. Study-wide points: Significant beta diversity loss was already apparent by age approximately 38, declining roughly linearly. Investigators viewed diversity estimates from one million T cells as underestimates, the study reported. Naive and antigen-experienced cells were not separated, limiting conclusive comparison.

The chain has TRBV5-1 and TRBJ1-2, with 7 bases lining up with TRBD1. The sequence came from an elderly woman in good health. Sequencing used blood. This CDR3 is CASSLAMRDSGYTF. CDR3 bases: TGCGCCAGCAGCTTGGCCATGCGGGACAGCGGCTACACCTTC.